A single sample gave rise to the 2 T cell receptor beta chains below, sequenced in a study of T-cell memory formation after mild COVID-19. One entry per CDR3 protein results from TCRdb running MiXCR on the 5' RACE reads. The sample holds some 270,000 distinct CDR3 sequences, 15% seen once. Sequencing input: PBMCs or a T cell subset sorted from them (not recorded which). The receptor set was obtained from an adult woman who had mild COVID-19 (a few samples of this study predate the infection). Cell type and time point are not known.

The V gene is TRBV12-3 or TRBV12-4, the J gene TRBJ1-6; D may be TRBD1 (5 bases). V lost 4 bases and J 8 bases, leaving 9 bases between the germline ends. The length of the CDR3 is 13 residues. DNA for the CDR3: TGTGCCAGCAGTTCCGGGGCTGATTCACCCCTCCACTTT. Translating gives CASSSGADSPLHF.

This clonotype was seen ten or more times. The gene calls are TRBV6-6 and TRBJ1-5, with a weak D call TRBD1 (5 bases). CDR1 is MNHNY and CDR2 is SVGAGI in the germline V gene (reference sequence). V dropped 6 bases and J dropped 3 bases, with 15 bases sitting between them. The CDR3 extends over 15 amino acids. The CDR3 coding sequence is TGTGCCAGCAGCCAGGGAGATTGGGACAATCAGCCCCAGCATTTT. Translated: CASSQGDWDNQPQHF.